These 22 T cell receptor beta chains were all obtained from the same sample, sequenced in a study of T cell repertoires in cytomegalovirus infection. Their cognate antigens are unknown. MiXCR, run by TCRdb on the reads, gives a single entry per CDR3 protein. Of hundreds of thousands of distinct CDR3 sequences listed, about 39% are singletons. The source material was cultured PBMCs, sampled from culture after CMV antigen stimulation. All receptors derive from a human donor in good health (CMV status not recorded). Some clones in this sample may be carry-over from other donors' samples.

V usage is TRBV2 and J usage is TRBJ1-3, with D maybe TRBD1 (6 bases). The CDR3 has 13 residues. V was clipped by 7 bases and J by 3 bases, with 10 bases between them. Germline V gene lookup returns CDR1 SNHLY and CDR2 FYNNEI. The CDR3 nucleotides read TGTGCCAGCACGGGGGGCGTTGGAAACACCATATATTTT. This translates into CASTGGVGNTIYF.

The chain joins TRBV7-2 to TRBJ2-7; TRBD2 agrees at 7 bases. V trimming: 3 bases; J trimming: 1 base; junction bases outside the gene matches: 6. Germline CDR1 and CDR2: SGHTA and FQGNSA. The CDR3 sequence is 15 residues long. In nucleotides, the CDR3 is TGTGCCAGCAGCTTTGGCGGGAGTCCATCCTACGAGCAGTACTTC. Its protein product is CASSFGGSPSYEQYF.

CDR3 DNA sequence: TGTGCCAGCAGTTTCGGCGCCGAGGATGAGCAGTTCTTC. It is translated as CASSFGAEDEQFF. The chain uses TRBV12-3 or TRBV12-4 and TRBJ2-1; D unclear. The length of the CDR3 is 13 residues. Trimming stripped 3 bases from V and 8 bases from J, with 11 bases between.

The genes are TRBV7-9 and TRBJ2-3; D ambiguous. This CDR3 has 16 amino acids. The germline V gene has CDR1 SEHNR and CDR2 FQNEAQ (reference sequence). Trimming removed 5 bases from V and 3 bases from J, with 18 bases in between. The CDR3 reads CASSIPGQKRTDTQYF. The CDR3 coding sequence is TGTGCCAGCAGCATTCCTGGGCAAAAAAGGACAGATACGCAGTATTTT.

This chain joins TRBV19 and TRBJ2-7; D remains unclear. V lost 4 bases and J lost 4, with 11 bases in between. CDR1 is LNHDA and CDR2 is SQIVND in the germline V gene (reference sequence). CDR3 length: 13 residues. CDR3 in DNA: TGTGCCAGTAGTAACAGTCCTCTTTACGAGCAGTACTTC. Its protein product is CASSNSPLYEQYF.

A few counts support this clonotype. The chain combines TRBV7-8 with TRBJ2-7, with 8 bases identical to TRBD2. The germline V gene encodes CDR1 SGHVS and CDR2 FQNEAQ. V lost 2 bases and J lost 6; bases outside the gene matches: 12. The CDR3 has 16 residues. The DNA for the CDR3 is TGTGCCAGCAGCTTACGGCCGGGGGGGGCGTATGGCGAGCAGTACTTC. Translating it yields CASSLRPGGAYGEQYF.

The chain employs TRBV19 and TRBJ1-4; D may be TRBD1 (6 bases). Germline CDR1 reads LNHDA; CDR2 reads SQIVND (reference sequence). V lost 11 bases and J 10 bases, leaving 20 bases between the germline ends. The CDR3 sequence is 13 residues long. CDR3 bases: TGTGCCCGGGGGCCTAATCAAAGTGGAAAACTGTTTTTT. This encodes CARGPNQSGKLFF.

The gene calls are TRBV29-1 and TRBJ2-1; 7 nucleotides match TRBD2. V lost 5 bases to trimming and J lost 2 bases; unmatched junction nucleotides: 6. The CDR3 contains 14 residues. In germline, CDR1 is SQVTM, CDR2 ANQGSEA. The CDR3 is CSVLSGTPYNEQFF. The CDR3 DNA reads as TGCAGCGTTCTCAGCGGGACCCCCTACAATGAGCAGTTCTTC.

Here the CDR3 DNA reads TGTGCCAGCAGTGGAGGAGAAGCTTTCTTT. The encoded protein is CASSGGEAFF. The rearrangement uses TRBV2 and TRBJ1-1; no firm D call. V was pared by 4 bases and J by 8 bases, with 5 bases between. Per the germline V gene, CDR1 is SNHLY and CDR2 is FYNNEI. This CDR3 spans 10 amino acids.

The rearrangement links TRBV12-5 to TRBJ2-1, with D possibly called TRBD1 or TRBD2 (5 bases each). CDR3 length: 15 residues. The germline V gene encodes CDR1 LGHNT and CDR2 FRNRAP. V lost 4 bases, J lost 10 bases, and 20 bases lay in between. The CDR3 nucleotides read TGTGCTAGTGGTTCCCCCGGGACCTCGACCGGGGAGCAGTTCTTC. Translating it yields CASGSPGTSTGEQFF.

The V call is TRBV7-8, the J call TRBJ2-5, with D maybe TRBD2 (6 bases). Germline CDR1 SGHVS, CDR2 FQNEAQ. The CDR3 spans 17 residues. The V end lost 1 base, the J end lost 5 bases, and 20 bases lay between the germline ends. CDR3 nucleotide sequence: TGTGCCAGCAGCTTAGGCCTGGCGGGGAGGTCTTGGGAGACCCAGTACTTC. It specifies CASSLGLAGRSWETQYF. The full variable domain, completed using reference TRBV7-8 and TRBJ2-5, is GAGVSQSPRYKVAKRGQDVALRCDPISGHVSLFWYQQALGQGPEFLTYFQNEAQLDKSGLPSDRFFAERPEGSVSTLKIQRTQQEDSAVYLCASSLGLAGRSWETQYFGPGTRLLVL.

This clonotype was recorded a few times. The chain joins TRBV20-1 to TRBJ2-7; TRBD1 aligns across 11 bases. CDR1 and CDR2 (germline): DFQATT, SNEGSKA (reference sequence). This CDR3 has 13 amino acids. V lost 6 bases and J lost 3; bases outside the gene matches: 4. For the CDR3, the DNA is TGCAGTGCCGGGGGACAGGGGGTCTACGAGCAGTACTTC. Translation gives CSAGGQGVYEQYF.

The J gene is TRBJ2-1, the V gene TRBV7-9, with TRBD2 matching 7 bases. Trimming removed 5 bases from V and 3 bases from J; junction bases left unmatched: 10. The CDR3 spans 16 residues. CDR1 SEHNR and CDR2 FQNEAQ come from the germline V gene (reference sequence). The CDR3 is CASSPQTSVIYNEQFF. The CDR3 nucleotides are TGTGCCAGCAGCCCGCAAACTAGCGTTATCTACAATGAGCAGTTCTTC.

Written as DNA, the CDR3 is TGTGCCAGCAGTTACTCGCCGCGAGATCCCTACGAGCAGTACTTC. Amino acid sequence: CASSYSPRDPYEQYF. The chain combines TRBV6-2 or TRBV6-3 with TRBJ2-7; D unclear. This CDR3 has 15 amino acids. CDR1 MNHEY and CDR2 SVGEGT come from the germline V gene. V gave up 0 bases and J gave up 2 bases, with 11 bases separating them.

Written as DNA, the CDR3 is TGTGCCAGCAGTCTTCCGTTCAGCCAGTCCAATGAGCAGTTCTTC. Amino acids: CASSLPFSQSNEQFF. This chain links TRBV6-8 with TRBJ2-1; D remains unclear. Trimming left V 5 bases short and J 6 bases short, with 17 bases between. This CDR3 contains 15 residues. Germline CDR1 is MNHGY and CDR2 is SAAAGT.

This clonotype was picked up one time. The missing conserved phenylalanine or tryptophan at the end of this CDR3 makes a read error likely. The J gene is TRBJ1-5, the V gene TRBV20-1, with D possibly matching TRBD1 (6 bases). V was cut by 3 bases and J by 5 bases, with 11 bases left in between. The CDR3 runs to 13 residues. CDR1 and CDR2 (germline): DFQATT, SNEGSKA (reference sequence). The CDR3 loop reads CSARERTDQPQHL. In DNA form, the CDR3 reads TGCAGTGCTAGGGAAAGGACAGATCAGCCCCAGCATCTT.

This clonotype has just a few counts. This chain uses TRBV7-6 with TRBJ2-7, with D uncertain. V was shortened by 1 base and J by 5 bases, with 12 bases between the two germline ends. This CDR3 has 14 residues. Germline values: CDR1 SGHVS, CDR2 FNYEAQ. The CDR3 DNA is TGTGCCAGCAGCTTAGTGACGGAGTATCACGAGCAGTACTTC. Its protein product is CASSLVTEYHEQYF.

The chain combines TRBV7-6 with TRBJ1-2; 9 bases fit TRBD1. Germline loops: CDR1 SGHVS, CDR2 FNYEAQ. Trimming removed 2 bases from V and 8 bases from J; junction bases left unmatched: 12. This CDR3 is built from 16 residues. CDR3 in DNA: TGTGCCAGCAGCTTATTCGCGACAGGGGGTTATGTAGGCTACACCTTC. Translation gives CASSLFATGGYVGYTF.

The table lists this clonotype with a few counts. The chain links TRBV7-2 to TRBJ2-5, with D perhaps TRBD2 (5 bases). V lost 0 bases and J 1 base, leaving 6 bases between the germline ends. The CDR3 runs 14 residues. CDR1 is SGHTA and CDR2 is FQGNSA in the germline V gene. Here the CDR3 DNA reads TGTGCCAGCAGCTTAGCAGCGGCCCAAGAGACCCAGTACTTC. It is translated as CASSLAAAQETQYF.

CDR3: CASSFGVREDTQYF. CDR3 bases: TGTGCCAGCAGCTTTGGGGTCCGGGAAGATACGCAGTATTTT. The chain recombines TRBV5-6 with TRBJ2-3; TRBD2 is a possible D gene (5 bases). V was trimmed by 2 bases and J by 5 bases, leaving 12 bases between them. This CDR3 is built from 14 residues. CDR1 is SGHDT, CDR2 YYEEEE, per germline.

The chain couples TRBV12-3 or TRBV12-4 to TRBJ2-5; TRBD2 matches at 12 bases. This CDR3 is built from 15 residues. V shed 5 bases, J shed 3 bases, and the junction held 4 bases outside the gene matches. Here the CDR3 reads CASSLWTSGKETQYF. CDR3 sequence (DNA): TGTGCCAGCAGTCTGTGGACTAGCGGGAAAGAGACCCAGTACTTC.

This sequence joins TRBV7-4 and TRBJ1-4; D gene uncertain. This CDR3 is 13 amino acids long. V was pared by 11 bases and J by 2 bases, with 12 bases between. CDR1 SGHVT and CDR2 SQSDAQ come from the germline V gene. CDR3 sequence: CAVAGATNEKLFF. In nucleotides, the CDR3 is TGTGCCGTCGCTGGAGCGACTAATGAAAAACTGTTTTTT.